This is a list of T cell receptor beta chains from one sample in a study of shared clonotypes between healthy human individuals. Sequenced by immunoSEQ multiplex PCR; TCRdb stores in-frame clones only, minus some. The table records roughly 650,000 clones, more than 95% of them present only once. Sample: naive CD4+ T cells sorted from blood. The receptor set was obtained from a young woman in good health. Both conserved end residues are part of each CDR3. The D gene is left open where the match is weak. Some rows have no size entry. The others give once, few or many, or a class for an expanded clone.

v_gene	len	abundance	d_gene	j_gene	CDR3aa	CDR3nt
TRBV11-3	14	-	TRBD2	TRBJ2-1	CASSPGSGRGEQFF	TGTGCCAGCAGCCCGGGGAGCGGGAGGGGTGAGCAGTTCTTC
TRBV7-6	17	once	TRBD1	TRBJ2-5	CASSLDGTGGFQETQYF	TGTGCCAGCAGCTTAGACGGGACAGGGGGTTTCCAAGAGACCCAGTACTTC
TRBV30	15	-	-	TRBJ2-7	CAWSNPKRTPTEQYF	TGTGCCTGGAGTAACCCTAAACGGACTCCTACAGAGCAGTACTTC
TRBV18	13	-	-	TRBJ2-7	CASSPPPGAEQYF	TGTGCCAGCTCACCACCCCCCGGGGCCGAGCAGTACTTC
TRBV29-1	13	-	TRBD1	TRBJ2-3	CSVRQGFTDTQYF	TGCAGCGTACGACAGGGGTTCACGGATACGCAGTATTTT
TRBV11-2	14	-	-	TRBJ2-3	CASRLGQDTDTQYF	TGTGCCAGCAGGCTCGGGCAGGACACAGATACGCAGTATTTT
TRBV9	14	-	-	TRBJ1-4	CASSVGQNNEKLFF	TGTGCCAGCAGCGTAGGACAGAATAATGAAAAACTGTTTTTT
TRBV7-9	11	-	-	TRBJ1-1	CASTRPGEAFF	TGTGCCAGCACCCGACCGGGTGAAGCTTTCTTT
TRBV4-1	17	-	TRBD2	TRBJ2-5	CASSQVLAGGYQETQYF	TGCGCCAGCAGCCAAGTATTAGCGGGAGGGTACCAAGAGACCCAGTACTTC
TRBV30	12	-	-	TRBJ2-1	CAGQRRGNEQFF	TGTGCCGGACAAAGGAGGGGCAATGAGCAGTTCTTC
TRBV10-1	11	-	-	TRBJ2-3	CASSDAVTQYF	TGCGCCAGCAGTGATGCAGTAACGCAGTATTTT
TRBV5-5	13	-	TRBD1	TRBJ1-5	CASSFTGEQPQHF	TGTGCCAGCAGCTTCACAGGGGAACAGCCCCAGCATTTT
TRBV27	15	-	-	TRBJ2-7	CASSSPSAATYEQYF	TGTGCCAGCAGTTCCCCCTCCGCGGCGACCTACGAGCAGTACTTC
TRBV5-4	15	-	-	TRBJ2-7	CASSLEMGEGYEQYF	TGTGCCAGCAGCTTGGAGATGGGAGAGGGGTACGAGCAGTACTTC
TRBV6-5	16	once	-	TRBJ2-6	CASSYSSGTGANVLTF	TGTGCCAGCAGTTACTCCTCGGGCACTGGGGCCAACGTCCTGACTTTC
TRBV4-1	14	-	-	TRBJ2-5	CASSRTDFQETQYF	TGCGCCAGCAGCCGGACAGATTTCCAAGAGACCCAGTACTTC
TRBV6-4	14	-	-	TRBJ1-1	CASSTKRDITEAFF	TGTGCCAGCAGTACAAAACGGGATATCACTGAAGCTTTCTTT
TRBV5-1	15	-	TRBD2	TRBJ2-7	CASSWTSGASYEQYF	TGCGCCAGCAGCTGGACTAGCGGGGCCTCCTACGAGCAGTACTTC
TRBV11-2	14	-	-	TRBJ2-3	CASSLYRDPDTQYF	TGTGCCAGCAGCTTATACAGGGACCCAGATACGCAGTATTTT
TRBV6-1	14	-	-	TRBJ2-7	CASGYTGAAYEQYF	TGTGCCAGCGGGTACACGGGAGCCGCCTACGAGCAGTACTTC
TRBV2	12	-	TRBD2	TRBJ2-7	CAGGLAGGEQYF	TGTGCCGGAGGACTAGCGGGAGGCGAGCAGTACTTC
TRBV4-1	13	-	-	TRBJ1-1	CASSQDRDTEAFF	TGCGCCAGCAGCCAAGATCGGGACACTGAAGCTTTCTTT
TRBV27	16	-	-	TRBJ2-7	CASSRRAGTATYEQYF	TGTGCCAGCAGTCGACGGGCCGGGACTGCCACCTACGAGCAGTACTTC
TRBV6-6	16	-	TRBD2	TRBJ2-7	CAISSAAAGASYEQYF	TGTGCCATCAGTTCTGCCGCAGCGGGAGCTTCCTACGAGCAGTACTTC
TRBV7-7	15	-	-	TRBJ2-3	CASSYPPDFTDTQYF	TGTGCCAGCAGCTACCCCCCGGACTTCACAGATACGCAGTATTTT
TRBV19	16	-	-	TRBJ2-3	CASSISGRASTDTQYF	TGTGCCAGTAGCATCTCCGGTAGGGCTAGCACAGATACGCAGTATTTT
TRBV28	14	-	-	TRBJ2-6	CASGPPSGANVLTF	TGTGCCAGCGGCCCCCCATCTGGGGCCAACGTCCTGACTTTC